This TCR beta chain was identified in a study of PD-1 blockade in classical Hodgkin lymphoma. Broader study findings: Newly diagnosed patients had diversity similar to the baseline diversity of complete responders. Compared with baseline, CD4+ but not CD8+ TCR diversity had risen significantly by C4D1.

Of note for this clone: Its target is not known.

Germline CDR1 and CDR2: MNHEY and SVGAGI. The ends were cut back, 4 bases at V and 4 bases at J, with 11 bases in the middle. The CDR3 loop spans 13 amino acids. All patients experienced relapse after autologous stem cell transplantation, and brentuximab vedotin exposure was variable. Libraries were prepared by immunoSEQ multiplex PCR; TCRdb keeps only in-frame clonotypes and omits some of them. The sample consists of 90,000 to 100,000 clones, more than 90% of them appearing once. The receptor was isolated from a human donor with classical Hodgkin lymphoma. The chain carries TRBV6-5 and TRBJ2-7; D is unclear. The specimen comprised peripheral blood mononuclear cells (PBMCs), sampled at baseline. The CDR3 DNA reads TGTGCCAGCAGTTTCGGCAGCCAATACGAGCAGTACTTC. Protein product: CASSFGSQYEQYF.